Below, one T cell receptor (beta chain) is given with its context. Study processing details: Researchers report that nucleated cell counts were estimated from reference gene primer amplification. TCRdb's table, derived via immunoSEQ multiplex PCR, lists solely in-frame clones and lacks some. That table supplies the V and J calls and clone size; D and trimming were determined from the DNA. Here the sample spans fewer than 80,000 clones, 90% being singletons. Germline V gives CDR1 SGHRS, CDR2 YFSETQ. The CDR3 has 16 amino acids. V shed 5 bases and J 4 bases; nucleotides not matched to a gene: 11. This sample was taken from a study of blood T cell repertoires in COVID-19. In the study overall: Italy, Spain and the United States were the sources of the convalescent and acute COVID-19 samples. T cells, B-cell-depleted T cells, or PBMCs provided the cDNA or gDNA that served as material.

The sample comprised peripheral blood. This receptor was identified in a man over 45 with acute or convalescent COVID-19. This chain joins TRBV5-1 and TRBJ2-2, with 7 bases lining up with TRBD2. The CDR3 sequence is CASRIQSGTITGELFF. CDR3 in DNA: TGCGCCAGCAGAATTCAAAGCGGGACTATCACCGGGGAGCTGTTTTTT.